This T cell receptor beta chain was retrieved from a study of OX40 agonist ivuxolimab in advanced cancers. Study in general: An anti-OX40 (CD134) antibody with agonistic activity, ivuxolimab, was administered to patients. Patients achieving partial responses numbered three: one hepatocellular carcinoma case and two cutaneous melanoma cases.

Overall study findings and caveats: Expanded clones were, on average, more numerous in CD8+ T cells than in CD4+.

The germline gives CDR1 MNHEY, CDR2 SMNVEV (reference sequence). This CDR3 region has 14 residues. The germline V and J ends were trimmed by 5 bases and 3 bases, with 11 bases remaining between them. On this clone: What it recognizes is unknown.

The table came from immunoSEQ multiplex PCR; TCRdb's copy has only in-frame clones and leaves some out. Of approximately 70,000 clones listed, 85% are singletons. This chain uses TRBV27 with TRBJ1-3, with a tentative D call TRBD1 (6 bases). This TCR was recovered from an adult with an advanced solid tumor such as melanoma, head and neck, liver or kidney cancer. The sequences come from CD4+ or CD8+ T cells sorted from blood, collected in a trial of the OX40 agonist ivuxolimab. CDR3 bases: TGTGCCAGCAGTCCACAGGGAGGTGGAAACACCATATATTTT. Amino acid sequence: CASSPQGGGNTIYF.